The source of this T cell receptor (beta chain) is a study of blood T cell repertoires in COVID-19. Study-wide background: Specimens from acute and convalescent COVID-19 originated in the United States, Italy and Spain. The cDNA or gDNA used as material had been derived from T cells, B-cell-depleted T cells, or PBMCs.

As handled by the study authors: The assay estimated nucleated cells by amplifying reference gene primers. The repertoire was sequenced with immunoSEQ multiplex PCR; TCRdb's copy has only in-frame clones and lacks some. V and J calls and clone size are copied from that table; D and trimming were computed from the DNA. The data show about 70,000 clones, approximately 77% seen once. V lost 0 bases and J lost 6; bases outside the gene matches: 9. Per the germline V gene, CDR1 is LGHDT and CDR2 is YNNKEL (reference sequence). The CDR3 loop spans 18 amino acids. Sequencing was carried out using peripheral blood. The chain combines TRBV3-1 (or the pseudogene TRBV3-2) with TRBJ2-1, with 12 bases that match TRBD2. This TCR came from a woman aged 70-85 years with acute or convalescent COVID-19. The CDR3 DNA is TGTGCCAGCAGCCAAGAAATGCGGCTAGCGGGAGGGGGCAATGAGCAGTTCTTC. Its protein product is CASSQEMRLAGGGNEQFF.